This TCR beta chain emerged from a study of blood T cell repertoires in COVID-19. Study-level background: PBMCs, B-cell-depleted T cells, or T cells were the source of the cDNA or gDNA that made up the material.

Original processing notes: Reference gene primer amplification gave nucleated cell count estimates. Clones were sequenced by immunoSEQ multiplex PCR, and TCRdb holds only the in-frame ones, with some missing. The D gene and trimming were derived from the DNA, and the V and J assignments and clone size from that table. This table holds about 270,000 clones, 70% to 90% found once. Seattle researchers signed up patients amid active infection and tracked them longitudinally. The CDR3 consists of 15 residues. Trimming shortened V by 3 bases and J by 7 bases, and 17 bases separated the two germline ends. CDR1 PRHDT and CDR2 FYEKMQ come from the germline V gene (reference sequence).

The sample was peripheral blood. The gene calls are TRBV13 and TRBJ2-3; D possibly corresponds to TRBD2 (7 bases). The sequence was obtained from a woman under 40 with COVID-19, enrolled during active disease. Written as DNA, the CDR3 is TGTGCCAGCAGCTTTCACGGGGGGCCCCCGAATACGCAGTATTTT. Translation gives CASSFHGGPPNTQYF.